The 31 T cell receptor beta chains in this list originate from one sample, sequenced in a study of blood T cell repertoires in COVID-19. Assay used: immunoSEQ multiplex PCR; TCRdb lists only in-frame clones, some missing. Counted here are approximately 190,000 clones, around 83% occurring once; the ten biggest clones make up less than 3.5%. The sample taken for sequencing was PBMCs or T cells enriched from blood (not recorded which). All receptors come from a woman in her thirties who had been exposed to COVID-19.

On this clone: A read error may be the cause here, since a much bigger clone is one base away. The V call is TRBV5-4, the J call TRBJ1-2; the match to TRBD1 covers 7 bases. The CDR3 has 13 amino acids. V dropped 6 bases and J dropped 2; count of bases not matched to a gene: 4. CDR1 and CDR2 (germline): SGHNT, YYREEE (reference sequence). CDR3 sequence (DNA): TGTGCCAGCAACCCGGGACAGAACTATGGCTACACCTTC. Amino acids: CASNPGQNYGYTF.

J is TRBJ1-4 and V is TRBV3-1 (or the pseudogene TRBV3-2); a possible D gene is TRBD1 (6 bases). Trimming stripped 3 bases from V and 3 bases from J, with 11 bases between. This CDR3 has 15 amino acids. Germline loops: CDR1 LGHDT, CDR2 YNNKEL (reference sequence). CDR3 bases: TGTGCCAGCAGCCACCGGGGGGCTGCTAATGAAAAACTGTTTTTT. As protein: CASSHRGAANEKLFF.

CDR3 in amino acids: CSVDAGLAKNIQYF. The CDR3 DNA follows: TGCAGCGTTGACGCTGGGCTAGCCAAAAACATTCAGTACTTC. The chain is built from TRBV29-1 and TRBJ2-4; no clear D gene. CDR3 length: 14 residues. Germline V gives CDR1 SQVTM, CDR2 ANQGSEA. Trimming stripped 3 bases from V and 0 bases from J, with 9 bases between. The full variable domain, completed using reference TRBV29-1 and TRBJ2-4, is SAVISQKPSRDICQRGTSLTIQCQVDSQVTMMFWYRQQPGQSLTLIATANQGSEATYESGFVIDKFPISRPNLTFSTLTVSNMSPEDSSIYLCSVDAGLAKNIQYFGAGTRLSVL.

The CDR3 DNA sequence: TGTGCCAGTAGTATCGGGTCAGCAACCTCTAACTATGGCTACACCTTC. Translation gives CASSIGSATSNYGYTF. V and J are TRBV19 and TRBJ1-2; D unresolved. Germline values: CDR1 LNHDA, CDR2 SQIVND (reference sequence). The CDR3 is made up of 16 amino acids. V gave up 3 bases and J gave up 0 bases, with 14 bases separating them.

The CDR3 DNA is TGTGCCAGCAGCGTAGAGCAGGACAGGGTCACAGATACGCAGTATTTT. It translates to CASSVEQDRVTDTQYF. The chain links TRBV9 to TRBJ2-3; 8 bases fit TRBD1. The V segment lost 0 bases and the J segment 2 bases; nucleotides outside the gene matches: 5. The CDR3 totals 16 residues. Per the germline V gene, CDR1 is SGDLS and CDR2 is YYNGEE.

V gene TRBV4-1 combines with J gene TRBJ1-4; 8 bases are shared with TRBD1. The CDR3 sequence is 17 residues long. In germline, CDR1 is MGHRA, CDR2 YSYEKL. After removal of 1 base from V and 7 bases from J, the junction contained 11 bases not matched to a gene. The CDR3 coding sequence is TGCGCCAGCAGCCAAGGCAGCCTGCAGGGGGCGGGTGAAAAACTGTTTTTT. This sequence encodes CASSQGSLQGAGEKLFF.

The chain has TRBV12-3 or TRBV12-4 and TRBJ2-3; no clear D gene. Trimming left V 3 bases short and J 8 bases short, with 6 bases between. The CDR3 spans 11 residues. The CDR3 DNA follows: TGTGCCAGCAGTTTGTCCGGTACGCAGTATTTT. Translated: CASSLSGTQYF.

This clone was counted only a few times. The rearrangement uses TRBV10-2 and TRBJ1-4; TRBD1 is a possible D gene (6 bases). CDR1 and CDR2 from the germline V gene are WSHSY and SAAADI. CDR3 size: 15 residues. The ends were cut back, 6 bases at V and 2 bases at J, with 13 bases in the middle. The CDR3: CASRKQGITNEKLFF. The CDR3 DNA follows: TGCGCCAGCAGAAAACAGGGAATTACTAATGAAAAACTGTTTTTT.

The V call is TRBV27, the J call TRBJ2-5, with D possibly being TRBD2 (5 bases). CDR1 MNHEY and CDR2 SMNVEV come from the germline V gene (reference sequence). Trimming took off 5 bases at V and 7 bases at J, with 17 bases between the two ends. The length of the CDR3 is 14 residues. The CDR3 loop is CASSPDLGERTQYF. The DNA of the CDR3 is TGTGCCAGCAGTCCGGACCTCGGGGAAAGGACCCAGTACTTC.

The chain is built from TRBV29-1 and TRBJ1-1; D call uncertain. The CDR3 totals 14 residues. Germline lookup yields CDR1 SQVTM and CDR2 ANQGSEA. V lost 6 bases and J lost 4, with 18 bases in between. The DNA for the CDR3 is TGCAGCGTCCTACGCATTTCGGGAGGCACTGAAGCTTTCTTT. This translates into CSVLRISGGTEAFF.

The rearrangement uses TRBV18 and TRBJ1-5; 7 nucleotides match TRBD1. The CDR3 has 15 residues. Unmatched junction bases numbered 4, after V lost 4 bases and J lost 1 base. Germline V gene sequence: CDR1 KGHSH, CDR2 LQKENI. The CDR3: CASSRGQESNQPQHF. Here the CDR3 DNA reads TGTGCCAGCTCACGTGGACAGGAAAGCAATCAGCCCCAGCATTTT.

This sequence joins TRBV29-1 and TRBJ1-1, with D possibly being TRBD1 (6 bases). This CDR3 is 12 amino acids long. The germline V gene has CDR1 SQVTM and CDR2 ANQGSEA. In DNA, the CDR3 is TGCACCTCCAGCAGGGGTAACACTGAAGCTTTCTTT. Protein product: CTSSRGNTEAFF. The variable domain in full, completed from reference TRBV29-1 and TRBJ1-1, reads SAVISQKPSRDICQRGTSLTIQCQVDSQVTMMFWYRQQPGQSLTLIATANQGSEATYESGFVIDKFPISRPNLTFSTLTVSNMSPEDSSIYLCTSSRGNTEAFFGQGTRLTVV.

This clone came up a few times. V gene TRBV19 combines with J gene TRBJ1-1, with D unclear. Trimming left V 7 bases short and J 6 bases short, with 18 bases between. This CDR3 is 14 amino acids long. Germline V CDR1 and CDR2: LNHDA, SQIVND (reference sequence). The CDR3 protein is CASIPFRGLAEAFF. The CDR3 nucleotides read TGTGCCAGTATCCCCTTCCGGGGATTGGCTGAAGCTTTCTTT.

The chain combines TRBV12-3 or TRBV12-4 with TRBJ2-7, with TRBD1 matching 9 bases. There are 13 residues in the CDR3. Trimming cost V 6 bases and J 3 bases; bases outside gene matches: 3. CDR3 bases: TGTGCCAGCAGACGGGACAGGGACTACGAGCAGTACTTC. It translates to CASRRDRDYEQYF.

The chain combines TRBV30 with TRBJ2-2; D not certain. Per germline, CDR1 GTSNPN and CDR2 SVGIG (reference sequence). This CDR3 has 12 amino acids. V was clipped by 3 bases and J by 4 bases, with 6 bases between them. CDR3 bases: TGTGCCTGGAGGCAACTCACCGGGGAGCTGTTTTTT. Translating it yields CAWRQLTGELFF. Complete variable domain (other parts from reference TRBV30 and TRBJ2-2): SQTIHQWPATLVQPVGSPLSLECTVEGTSNPNLYWYRQAAGRGLQLLFYSVGIGQISSEVPQNLSASRPQDRQFILSSKKLLLSDSGFYLCAWRQLTGELFFGEGSRLTVL.

This clone was picked up a small number of times. The V gene is TRBV2, the J gene TRBJ1-6, with unresolved D. V gave up 8 bases and J gave up 8 bases, with 13 bases separating them. This CDR3 region has 13 residues. Germline CDR1 reads SNHLY; CDR2 reads FYNNEI. CDR3 sequence (DNA): TGTGCCAGCGATGAGGAATACGATTCACCCCTCCACTTT. Its protein is CASDEEYDSPLHF.

V is TRBV10-3 and J is TRBJ1-2; D may be TRBD1 (6 bases). There are 12 residues in the CDR3. Per the germline V gene, CDR1 is ENHRY and CDR2 is SYGVKD. V shed 3 bases and J shed 10 bases, with 12 bases lying between them. As DNA, the CDR3 is TGTGCCATCAGTGACGTGGACAGTTCCTACACCTTC. It codes for CAISDVDSSYTF.

The V gene is TRBV5-5, the J gene TRBJ2-7; possibly TRBD1 for D (5 bases). Trimming pared 2 bases from V and 1 base from J, leaving 10 bases between. CDR3 length: 14 residues. Germline V gene lookup returns CDR1 SGHKS and CDR2 YYEKEE (reference sequence). Here the CDR3 reads CASSFVGASYEQYF. The CDR3 DNA reads as TGTGCCAGCAGCTTCGTAGGGGCGTCCTACGAGCAGTACTTC.

The rearrangement links TRBV6-5 to TRBJ1-1; weak D call: TRBD1 (5 bases). The V end lost 6 bases, the J end lost 8 bases, and 13 bases lay between the germline ends. Germline V lookup: CDR1 MNHEY, CDR2 SVGAGI. The length of the CDR3 is 12 residues. CDR3 protein: CASRRTGREAFF. The CDR3 DNA follows: TGTGCCAGCAGGCGTACAGGACGGGAAGCTTTCTTT.

This clone was detected only a few times. This chain links TRBV19 with TRBJ1-1; 9 nucleotides agree with TRBD1. V shed 3 bases and J 4 bases; nucleotides not matched to a gene: 27. Germline V gene sequence: CDR1 LNHDA, CDR2 SQIVND (reference sequence). The CDR3 runs 22 residues. The CDR3 spells CASSITFKRFRDREAPGTEAFF. The CDR3 DNA reads as TGTGCCAGTAGTATCACCTTTAAAAGATTCCGGGACAGGGAGGCCCCGGGCACTGAAGCTTTCTTT. Together with reference TRBV19 and TRBJ1-1, the CDR3 gives the full variable domain: DGGITQSPKYLFRKEGQNVTLSCEQNLNHDAMYWYRQDPGQGLRLIYYSQIVNDFQKGDIAEGYSVSREKKESFPLTVTSAQKNPTAFYLCASSITFKRFRDREAPGTEAFFGQGTRLTVV.

The rearrangement uses TRBV7-8 and TRBJ2-3; 10 positions match TRBD2. From germline, CDR1 is SGHVS and CDR2 FQNEAQ. The CDR3 spans 15 residues. After removal of 6 bases from V and 0 bases from J, the junction contained 3 bases not matched to a gene. DNA for the CDR3: TGTGCCAGCAGGCAAGCGGGGGGGAGCACAGATACGCAGTATTTT. This translates into CASRQAGGSTDTQYF.

The J gene is TRBJ1-3, the V gene TRBV6-5; TRBD1 might be the D (5 bases). CDR3 length: 14 residues. The V and J ends lost 6 bases and 0 bases respectively, with 9 bases between them. The germline gives CDR1 MNHEY, CDR2 SVGAGI. The CDR3 nucleotides read TGTGCCAGCAGCGAGACAGTCTCTGGAAACACCATATATTTT. This gives the protein CASSETVSGNTIYF.

There are many counts of this clone. The V and J genes are TRBV5-6 and TRBJ2-7; 7 bases are a match to TRBD2. Germline loops: CDR1 SGHDT, CDR2 YYEEEE. This CDR3 is 16 amino acids long. V lost 4 bases and J lost 0; bases outside the gene matches: 10. CDR3 loop: CASSLESRGYSYEQYF. As DNA, the CDR3 is TGTGCCAGCAGCCTGGAGTCGCGGGGGTACTCCTACGAGCAGTACTTC.

The rearrangement joins TRBV5-1 to TRBJ1-2; the D is unclear. Deletions cut 6 bases from V and 4 bases from J, with 13 bases between. Germline CDR1 SGHRS, CDR2 YFSETQ. This CDR3 comprises 13 residues. The CDR3 nucleotides are TGCGCCAGCACAACGGGGTCCGGCTATGGCTACACCTTC. Translated: CASTTGSGYGYTF.

V is TRBV7-9 and J is TRBJ1-1, with D perhaps TRBD1 (6 bases). CDR1 SEHNR and CDR2 FQNEAQ come from the germline V gene (reference sequence). V lost 4 bases to trimming and J lost 4 bases, with 13 bases between them. This CDR3 region has 14 residues. CDR3 loop: CASSSNRDPTEAFF. In DNA form, the CDR3 reads TGTGCCAGCAGCTCCAACAGGGACCCCACTGAAGCTTTCTTT.

The J gene is TRBJ1-5, the V gene TRBV6-5; possible D gene TRBD1, 5 bases. V lost 5 bases and J lost 3, with 14 bases in between. The CDR3 consists of 15 residues. Germline lookup yields CDR1 MNHEY and CDR2 SVGAGI. The CDR3, as DNA: TGTGCCAGCAGTCCAGGGTTTATAGACAATCAGCCCCAGCATTTT. Translation: CASSPGFIDNQPQHF.

The chain carries TRBV6-4 and TRBJ1-1, with a possible D match to TRBD1 (5 bases). The CDR3 extends over 13 amino acids. V was clipped by 0 bases and J by 6 bases, with 8 bases between them. Germline assignment: CDR1 MRHNA and CDR2 SNTAGT. The CDR3: CASSDSGGSEAFF. The CDR3 DNA reads as TGTGCCAGCAGTGACTCCGGGGGGTCTGAAGCTTTCTTT.

The V call is TRBV7-9, the J call TRBJ1-2; 7 nucleotides agree with TRBD1. Germline assignment: CDR1 SEHNR and CDR2 FQNEAQ (reference sequence). The CDR3 contains 14 residues. The trim removed 3 bases at V and 7 bases at J, leaving 8 bases unmatched. For the CDR3, the DNA is TGTGCCAGCAGCTTGTTTGACAGGGCGGTTGGCTACACCTTC. This translates into CASSLFDRAVGYTF.

The rearrangement joins TRBV24-1 to TRBJ2-3; D remains unclear. The ends were cut back, 4 bases at V and 0 bases at J, with 10 bases in the middle. Germline V gene sequence: CDR1 KGHDR, CDR2 SFDVKD. This CDR3 spans 15 amino acids. The CDR3 loop is CATSDPRTSTDTQYF. DNA for the CDR3: TGTGCCACCAGTGACCCTCGAACTAGCACAGATACGCAGTATTTT.

A single count supports this clone. The rearrangement uses TRBV7-2 and TRBJ2-3; D is perhaps TRBD1 (6 bases). The CDR3 consists of 14 residues. CDR1 SGHTA and CDR2 FQGNSA come from the germline V gene. V lost 2 bases, J lost 5 bases, and 11 bases lay in between. In DNA, the CDR3 is TGTGCCAGCAGCTTAATACAGGGTGAAGATACGCAGTATTTT. Residues: CASSLIQGEDTQYF.

This clone appeared once. The V and J genes are TRBV7-9 and TRBJ2-7; D gene ambiguous. The CDR3 consists of 13 residues. Germline lookup yields CDR1 SEHNR and CDR2 FQNEAQ (reference sequence). V lost 3 bases and J 5 bases, leaving 11 bases between the germline ends. CDR3 in DNA: TGTGCCAGCAGCTTTCAAAGCCCCAACGAGCAGTACTTC. It codes for CASSFQSPNEQYF. Variable domain in full (rest from reference TRBV7-9 and TRBJ2-7): DTGVSQNPRHKITKRGQNVTFRCDPISEHNRLYWYRQTLGQGPEFLTYFQNEAQLEKSRLLSDRFSAERPKGSFSTLEIQRTEQGDSAMYLCASSFQSPNEQYFGPGTRLTVT.